This paragraph reports one T cell receptor beta chain. The specificity of this receptor is unknown. No base qualities exist here, and no much larger clone lies one base off it. TCRbeta CDR3 regions were amplified from genomic DNA by means of the immunoSEQ Assay, a bias-controlled multiplex PCR. The published analysis was carried out like this. Within the assay, amplification of reference gene primers was used to estimate how many nucleated cells each sample contained. To quantify the absolute abundance of each unique TCRbeta CDR3 rearrangement, sequence reads were collapsed and filtered. For each sample, productive Simpson clonality was calculated by taking the square root of Simpson's diversity index across productive rearrangements. As stored in TCRdb, this immuneACCESS dataset retains in-frame rearrangements with V and J assigned. A fraction of the clones does not appear; measured against another copy, unresolved V genes explain less than half of the discrepancy, and the remainder lacks a known reason. The DNA gave D and trimming, while V, J and clone size come from that table. The sample includes about 270,000 clones, with about 90% observed a single time. Of the sample, roughly 12% falls within the top ten clones.

The sample is drawn from a study of blood T cell repertoires in COVID-19 (dated by TCRdb to the early 2020s). The study in broad terms: Collaborator samples came from the United States, Italy and Spain and covered acute and convalescent phases of COVID-19. The prospective study material was composed of cDNA or gDNA derived from T cells, B-cell-depleted T cells, or PBMCs. The dataset comprised deeply sampled blood TCRbeta repertoires from subjects exposed to, actively infected with, or recovered from COVID-19. A freely available public database, intended as a resource for researchers studying the immune response to SARS-CoV-2, is where the repertoires were released. Samples came from the ongoing ImmuneRACE study (first 160 participants) plus 1,254 subjects from 6 global collaborators. Sample metadata almost always included a de-identified subject ID, COVID-19 status, age in years and sex. Where available, HLA class I and class II types were taken from metadata supplied by the sample provider and were not determined by assay-based typing.

At one collaborating source in Seattle, patients were enrolled during active infection and were followed longitudinally through the course of disease. Collaborating institutions collected whole blood in K2EDTA tubes following their own protocols. For TCRbeta analysis, collaborators shipped samples as frozen whole blood, isolated PBMCs, or DNA extracted from either of those sample types. What the research found in general, with its limitations: Clinical and demographic metadata were provided uncurated, with the amount varying by source and participant.

V loses 5 bases of germline sequence and J loses 1 base, and the interval between the two ends is 17 bases. The CDR3 starts with the cysteine, ends with the phenylalanine, and has 17 residues. The CDR3 DNA has 51 bases and is translated from base 1. CDR1 SEHNR and CDR2 FQNEAQ were looked up in the germline V gene (reference sequence). The sequenced material came from peripheral blood. The TCR originated in a woman in her twenties or thirties with COVID-19, enrolled during active disease. This chain is built from TRBV7-9 and TRBJ1-4, and the D gene may be TRBD1, 6 bases matching. The CDR3 in this case is CASSGTQVGGTNEKLFF. At the DNA level, the sequence is TGTGCCAGCAGCGGAACCCAAGTAGGGGGAACTAATGAAAAACTGTTTTTT.